The clone carrying this TCR beta chain was observed a few times. What it binds is unknown. A second PCR, run for roughly 7 to 11 cycles, used a sample-barcoded 5' primer plus a J-beta primer mix. TCRdb fed the 5' RACE reads into MiXCR, producing one record per CDR3 protein. This repertoire shows fewer than 2 million distinct CDR3 sequences, approximately 40% found once; its top ten account for 23%. The CDR3 contains 15 residues. Germline trimming cut 3 bases from V and 5 bases from J; bases unmatched to any gene: 6. Per germline, CDR1 SGHVS and CDR2 FQNEAQ. These data come from a study of blood T cells in healthy people across ages. Each sample yielded at least 6 million isolated PBMCs. Study-level points and caveats: Long-lived donors had more naive CD4+ cells and higher diversity than aged donors. Researchers report that TCR beta diversity correlated strongly with naive T cell percentage.

The clonotype originates from a human donor in good health. The sample comprised blood. V and J are TRBV7-8 and TRBJ1-5; 8 positions agree with TRBD1. The CDR3 sequence: CASSLTGATDQPQHF. DNA of the CDR3: TGTGCCAGCAGCTTGACAGGGGCCACAGATCAGCCCCAGCATTTT.